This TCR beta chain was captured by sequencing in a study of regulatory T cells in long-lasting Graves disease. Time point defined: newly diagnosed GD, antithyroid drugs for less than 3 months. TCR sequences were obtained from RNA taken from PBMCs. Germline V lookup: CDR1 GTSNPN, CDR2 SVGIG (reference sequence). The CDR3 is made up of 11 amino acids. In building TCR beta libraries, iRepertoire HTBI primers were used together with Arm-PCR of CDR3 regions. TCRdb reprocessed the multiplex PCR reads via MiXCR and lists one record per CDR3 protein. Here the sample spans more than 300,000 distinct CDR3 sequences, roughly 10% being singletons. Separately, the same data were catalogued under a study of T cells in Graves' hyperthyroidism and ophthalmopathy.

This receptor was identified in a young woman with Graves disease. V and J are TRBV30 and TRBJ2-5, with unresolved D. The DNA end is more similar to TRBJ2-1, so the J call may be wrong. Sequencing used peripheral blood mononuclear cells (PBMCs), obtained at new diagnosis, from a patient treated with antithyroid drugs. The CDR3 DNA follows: TGTGCCTGGATTGTTCCTAATGAGCAGTTCTTC. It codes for CAWIVPNEQFF.